The 2 T cell receptor beta chains reported below all come from one sample, sequenced in a study of tumor-infiltrating lymphocytes in primary liver carcinoma. Unsorted bulk tissue, about 19-30 mg of it, served as the source for co-extraction of RNA and DNA. With roughly 500 ng total RNA as template and a constant-region primer, TCR beta cDNA was made. Amplification in three nested multiplex PCR rounds with slightly modified ARM-PCR gave rise to TCR beta libraries. It was with TRBV1-TRBV30 forward primers and a C-beta reverse primer that the first two PCR rounds were run, at approximately 10 cycles each. From the multiplex PCR reads, TCRdb called clonotypes with MiXCR, one entry per CDR3 protein. Here the sample spans fewer than 75,000 distinct CDR3 sequences, less than 85% being singletons. Source material: liver tumor tissue from sampling region 2. Subset denoted: tumor region T2, inferior pole. These receptors originate from a man aged 35 to 55 with primary liver carcinoma and hepatitis B virus infection.

Notes on this clonotype: Here the CDR3 omits its conserved ending phenylalanine or tryptophan, so a read error is the likely source. V usage is TRBV6-1 and J usage is TRBJ2-7; 8 bases fit TRBD1. The germline V gene encodes CDR1 MNHNS and CDR2 SASEGT. This CDR3 region has 13 residues. The CDR3 is CASSGQGADEQYC. The CDR3 region has the DNA TGTGCCAGTAGTGGGCAGGGGGCGGACGAGCAGTACTGC.

Points on this clonotype: The junction does not match germline at one end; this may be a read error. The V and J genes are TRBV29-1 and TRBJ2-7, with a tentative D call TRBD2 (6 bases). The CDR3 has 15 amino acids. CDR1 and CDR2 (germline): SQVTM, ANQGSEA. The CDR3: CSVEDPGGSSYEQHF. CDR3 DNA: TGCAGCGTTGAAGATCCAGGAGGGAGCTCCTACGAGCAACACTTC.